This TCR beta chain was identified during a study of cytomegalovirus exposure and HLA in healthy donors. Study-wide findings and caveats: Most TCR beta V segments were productive about 90% or about 30% of the time in an earlier analysis. In a later analysis, roughly 17,000 TCR beta sequences were associated with HLA alleles at 0.05 false discovery rate. TCR beta chain V- and J-gene trimming was linked, in a later analysis, to a missense variant in DCLRE1C.

Remarks on this clone: Its antigen is still unknown.

In the PCR, 60 Vbeta and 13 Jbeta primers were used. Clones were read by immunoSEQ multiplex PCR, and TCRdb kept only the in-frame ones, dropping some. The sample holds about 140,000 clones; around four fifths are singletons and the top ten take less than 4%. CDR1 SNHLY and CDR2 FYNNEI come from the germline V gene. The V gene end was trimmed by 6 bases and the J gene end by 4 bases; junction bases not matched to a gene: 3. This CDR3 is 13 amino acids long. The chain combines TRBV2 with TRBJ1-2; TRBD1 aligns across 9 bases. This clonotype was sampled from a male donor in good health and CMV-seronegative. Sequenced sample: PBMCs. CDR3 in DNA: TGTGCCAGCAGCTTGACAGGGGGCTATGGCTACACCTTC. Protein: CASSLTGGYGYTF.